This TCR beta chain originates from a study of blood T cell repertoires in COVID-19. TCRdb keeps only in-frame clones here, not all; method: immunoSEQ multiplex PCR. The sample has roughly 140,000 clones; approximately 87% are singletons. V gave up 2 bases and J gave up 6 bases, with 14 bases separating them. The CDR3 is made up of 15 amino acids. CDR1 is LGHNA and CDR2 is YNFKEQ in the germline V gene. This receptor was identified in a man between 60 and 75 years old who had recovered from COVID-19. Sequencing input: PBMCs or T cells enriched from blood (not recorded which). The rearrangement links TRBV4-2 to TRBJ1-3; D gene ambiguous. Here the CDR3 reads CASSQSRGIENTIYF. In nucleotides, the CDR3 is TGTGCCAGCAGCCAAAGCCGGGGAATCGAAAACACCATATATTTT.